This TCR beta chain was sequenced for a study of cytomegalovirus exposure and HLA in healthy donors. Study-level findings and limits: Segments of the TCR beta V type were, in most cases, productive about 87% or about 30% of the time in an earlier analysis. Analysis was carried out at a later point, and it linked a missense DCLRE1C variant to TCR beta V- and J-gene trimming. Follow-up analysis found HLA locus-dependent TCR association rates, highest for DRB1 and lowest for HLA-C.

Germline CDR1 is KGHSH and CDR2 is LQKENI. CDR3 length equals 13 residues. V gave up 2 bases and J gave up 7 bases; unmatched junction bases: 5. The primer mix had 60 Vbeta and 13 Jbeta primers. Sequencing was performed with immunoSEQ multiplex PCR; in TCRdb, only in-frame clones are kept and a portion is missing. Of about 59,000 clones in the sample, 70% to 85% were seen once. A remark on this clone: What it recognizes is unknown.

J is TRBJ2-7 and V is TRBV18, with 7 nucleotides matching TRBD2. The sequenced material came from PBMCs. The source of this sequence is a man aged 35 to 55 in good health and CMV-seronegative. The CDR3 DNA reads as TGTGCCAGCTCACCAGTTGTCGGGGGGGAGCAGTACGTC. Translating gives CASSPVVGGEQYV.